The subject of this entry is one T cell receptor beta chain. The record originates from a study of cytomegalovirus exposure and HLA in healthy donors. The PCR contained 60 Vbeta and 13 Jbeta primers. Method: immunoSEQ multiplex PCR; TCRdb's copy keeps in-frame clones and lacks some. The sample lists around 92,000 clones, about four fifths occurring once. Germline V gene lookup returns CDR1 SEHNR and CDR2 FQNEAQ (reference sequence). With 3 bases clipped from V and 5 bases from J, the junction kept 2 bases outside the gene matches. The CDR3 has 14 amino acids. The chain employs TRBV7-9 and TRBJ2-5, with 11 bases lining up with TRBD2. The sample comprised PBMCs. The sequence came from a female donor in good health and CMV-seropositive. CDR3 in DNA: TGTGCCAGCAGCTTTTTAGCGGGGGGGGAGACCCAGTACTTC. It specifies CASSFLAGGETQYF.